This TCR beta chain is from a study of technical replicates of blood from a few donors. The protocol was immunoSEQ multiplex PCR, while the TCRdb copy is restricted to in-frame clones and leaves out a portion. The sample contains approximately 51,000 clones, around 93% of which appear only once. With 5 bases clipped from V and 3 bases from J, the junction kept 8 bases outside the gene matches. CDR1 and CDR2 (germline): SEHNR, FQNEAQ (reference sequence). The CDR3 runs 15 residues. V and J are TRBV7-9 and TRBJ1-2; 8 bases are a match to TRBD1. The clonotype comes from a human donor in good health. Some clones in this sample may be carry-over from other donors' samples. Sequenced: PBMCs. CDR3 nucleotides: TGTGCCAGCAGCGCGCGGACAGGGTACGACTATGGCTACACCTTC. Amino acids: CASSARTGYDYGYTF.